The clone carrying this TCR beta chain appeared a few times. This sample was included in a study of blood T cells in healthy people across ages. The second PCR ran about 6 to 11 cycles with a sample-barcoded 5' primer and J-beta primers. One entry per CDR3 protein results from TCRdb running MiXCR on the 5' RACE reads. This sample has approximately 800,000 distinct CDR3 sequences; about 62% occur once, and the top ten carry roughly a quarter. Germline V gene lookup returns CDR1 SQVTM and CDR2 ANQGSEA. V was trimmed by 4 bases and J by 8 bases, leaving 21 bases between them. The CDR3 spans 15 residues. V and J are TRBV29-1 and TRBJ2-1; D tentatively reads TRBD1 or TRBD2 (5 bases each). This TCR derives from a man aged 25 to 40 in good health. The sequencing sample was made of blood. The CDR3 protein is CSVGILGDPTDEQFF. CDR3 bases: TGCAGCGTTGGTATCCTGGGGGACCCAACGGATGAGCAGTTCTTC.